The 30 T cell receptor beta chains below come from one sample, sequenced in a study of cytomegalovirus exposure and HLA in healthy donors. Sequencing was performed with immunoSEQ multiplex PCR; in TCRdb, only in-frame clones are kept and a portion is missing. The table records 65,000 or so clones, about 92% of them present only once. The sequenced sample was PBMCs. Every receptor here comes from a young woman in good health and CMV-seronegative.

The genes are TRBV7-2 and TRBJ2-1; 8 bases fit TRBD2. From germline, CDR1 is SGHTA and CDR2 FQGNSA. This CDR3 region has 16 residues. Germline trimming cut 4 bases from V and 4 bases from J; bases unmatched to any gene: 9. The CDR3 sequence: CASSSPPGLGYNEQFF. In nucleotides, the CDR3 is TGTGCCAGCAGCTCCCCACCGGGACTAGGGTACAATGAGCAGTTCTTC.

The CDR3 sequence is CASSLNGGWETQYF. CDR3 bases: TGTGCCAGCAGCTTAAACGGGGGATGGGAGACCCAGTACTTC. V and J are TRBV5-4 and TRBJ2-5; TRBD2 is a possible D gene (6 bases). CDR3 length equals 14 residues. The V gene lost 2 bases and the J gene lost 5 bases, with 13 bases spanning the gap. Germline V gene data show CDR1 as SGHNT and CDR2 as YYREEE (reference sequence).

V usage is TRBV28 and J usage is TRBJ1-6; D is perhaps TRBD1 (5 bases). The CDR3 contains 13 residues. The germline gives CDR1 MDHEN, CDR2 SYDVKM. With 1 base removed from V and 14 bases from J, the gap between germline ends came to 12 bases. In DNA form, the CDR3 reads TGTGCCAGCAGTTTATTCCAGGGAAAGGCCCTCCACTTT. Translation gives CASSLFQGKALHF.

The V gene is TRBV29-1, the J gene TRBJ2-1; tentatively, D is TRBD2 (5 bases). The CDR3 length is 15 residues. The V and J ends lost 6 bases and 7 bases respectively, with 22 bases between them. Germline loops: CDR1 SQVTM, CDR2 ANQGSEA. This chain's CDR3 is CSVEGLGVERNEQFF. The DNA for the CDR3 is TGCAGCGTCGAGGGATTAGGAGTGGAGAGGAATGAGCAGTTCTTC.

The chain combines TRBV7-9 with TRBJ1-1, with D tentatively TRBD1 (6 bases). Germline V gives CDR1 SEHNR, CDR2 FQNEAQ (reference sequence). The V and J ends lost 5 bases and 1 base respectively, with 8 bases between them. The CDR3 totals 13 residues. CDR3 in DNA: TGTGCCAGCAGCCAGGGGAAGAACACTGAAGCTTTCTTT. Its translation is CASSQGKNTEAFF.

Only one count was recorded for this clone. The CDR3 sequence is CASSLWAGQETQYF. In DNA, the CDR3 is TGTGCCAGCAGCTTATGGGCGGGGCAAGAGACCCAGTACTTC. The rearrangement joins TRBV7-2 to TRBJ2-5, with D possibly TRBD2 on 6 matching bases. V lost 2 bases and J 2 bases, leaving 9 bases between the germline ends. CDR3 size: 14 residues. The V gene's germline CDR1 is SGHTA and CDR2 FQGNSA.

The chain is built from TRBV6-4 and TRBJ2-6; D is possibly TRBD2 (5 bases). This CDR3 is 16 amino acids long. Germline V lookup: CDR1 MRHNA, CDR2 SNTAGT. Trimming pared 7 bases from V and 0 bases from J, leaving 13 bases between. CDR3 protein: CASTRTGSSGANVLTF. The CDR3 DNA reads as TGTGCCAGCACTAGGACGGGAAGCTCTGGGGCCAACGTCCTGACTTTC.

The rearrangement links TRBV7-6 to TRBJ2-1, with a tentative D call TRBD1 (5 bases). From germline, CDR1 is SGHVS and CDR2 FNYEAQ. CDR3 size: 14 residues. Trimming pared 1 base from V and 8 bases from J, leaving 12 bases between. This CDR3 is CASSLGPGRDEQFF. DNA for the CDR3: TGTGCCAGCAGCTTAGGTCCAGGGCGCGATGAGCAGTTCTTC.

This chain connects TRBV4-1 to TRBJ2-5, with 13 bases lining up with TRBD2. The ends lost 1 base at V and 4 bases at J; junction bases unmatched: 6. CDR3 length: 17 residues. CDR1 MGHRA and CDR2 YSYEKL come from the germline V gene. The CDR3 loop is CASSQAGTSGIAETQYF. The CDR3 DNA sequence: TGCGCCAGCAGCCAAGCCGGGACTAGCGGGATCGCAGAGACCCAGTACTTC.

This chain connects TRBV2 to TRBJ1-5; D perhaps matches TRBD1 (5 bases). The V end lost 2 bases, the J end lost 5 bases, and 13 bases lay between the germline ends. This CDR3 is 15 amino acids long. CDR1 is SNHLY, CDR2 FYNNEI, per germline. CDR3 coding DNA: TGTGCCAGCAGTGAATGGGGGGGTAGTCATCAGCCCCAGCATTTT. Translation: CASSEWGGSHQPQHF.

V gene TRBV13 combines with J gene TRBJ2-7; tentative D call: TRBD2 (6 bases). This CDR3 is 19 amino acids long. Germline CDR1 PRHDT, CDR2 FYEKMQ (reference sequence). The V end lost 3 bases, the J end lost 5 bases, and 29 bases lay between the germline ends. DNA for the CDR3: TGTGCCAGCAGCTTGTGGAGTCCTCTTAGCGGTTCGAAGGGGAACGAGCAGTACTTC. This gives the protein CASSLWSPLSGSKGNEQYF.

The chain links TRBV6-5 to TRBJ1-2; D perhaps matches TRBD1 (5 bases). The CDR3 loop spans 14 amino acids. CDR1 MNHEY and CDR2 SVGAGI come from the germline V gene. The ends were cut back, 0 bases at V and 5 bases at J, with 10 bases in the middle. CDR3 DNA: TGTGCCAGCAGTTACTCAGGGGCTGGATATGGCTACACCTTC. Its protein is CASSYSGAGYGYTF.

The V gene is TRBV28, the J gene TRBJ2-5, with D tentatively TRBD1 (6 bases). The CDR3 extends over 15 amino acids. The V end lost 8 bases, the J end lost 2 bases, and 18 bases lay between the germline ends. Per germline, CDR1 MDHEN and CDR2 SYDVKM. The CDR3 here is CASLRLGQTQETQYF. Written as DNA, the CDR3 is TGTGCCAGCCTTCGCCTAGGACAGACACAAGAGACCCAGTACTTC.

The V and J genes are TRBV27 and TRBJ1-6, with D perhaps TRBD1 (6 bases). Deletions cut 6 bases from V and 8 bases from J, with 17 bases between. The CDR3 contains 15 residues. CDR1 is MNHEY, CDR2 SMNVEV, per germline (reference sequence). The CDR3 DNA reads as TGTGCCAGCAGCTTCCGACAGGCCCCGTATTCACCCCTCCACTTT. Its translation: CASSFRQAPYSPLHF.

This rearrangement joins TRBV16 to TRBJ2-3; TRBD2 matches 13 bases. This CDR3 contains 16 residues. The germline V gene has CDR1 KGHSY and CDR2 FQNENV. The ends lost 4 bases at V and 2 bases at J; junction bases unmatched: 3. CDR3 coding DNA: TGTGCCAGCAGCCCACTAGCGGGGGGGCTCACAGATACGCAGTATTTT. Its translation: CASSPLAGGLTDTQYF.

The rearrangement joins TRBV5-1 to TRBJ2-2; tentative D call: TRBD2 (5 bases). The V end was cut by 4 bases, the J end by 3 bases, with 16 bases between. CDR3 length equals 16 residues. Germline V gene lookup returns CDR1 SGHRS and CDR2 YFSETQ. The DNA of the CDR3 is TGCGCCAGCAGCAATCAAGCCGGACTGGACACCGGGGAGCTGTTTTTT. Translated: CASSNQAGLDTGELFF.

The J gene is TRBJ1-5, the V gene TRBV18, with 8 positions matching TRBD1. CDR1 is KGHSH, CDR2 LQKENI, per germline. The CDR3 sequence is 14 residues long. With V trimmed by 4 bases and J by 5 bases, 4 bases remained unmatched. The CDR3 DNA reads TGTGCCAGCTCACGGGACAGGACCTATCAGCCCCAGCATTTT. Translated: CASSRDRTYQPQHF.

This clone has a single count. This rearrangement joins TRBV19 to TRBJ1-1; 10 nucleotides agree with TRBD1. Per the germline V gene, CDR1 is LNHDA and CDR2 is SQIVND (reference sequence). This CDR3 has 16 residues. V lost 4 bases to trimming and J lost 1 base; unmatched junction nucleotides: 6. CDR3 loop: CASSNRDRGSNTEAFF. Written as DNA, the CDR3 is TGTGCCAGTAGTAACCGGGACAGGGGCTCGAACACTGAAGCTTTCTTT.

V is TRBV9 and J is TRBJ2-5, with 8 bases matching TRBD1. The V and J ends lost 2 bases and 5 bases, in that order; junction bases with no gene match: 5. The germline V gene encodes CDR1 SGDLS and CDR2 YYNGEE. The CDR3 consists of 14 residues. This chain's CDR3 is CASSVTGGWETQYF. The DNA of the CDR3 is TGTGCCAGCAGCGTCACAGGGGGTTGGGAGACCCAGTACTTC.

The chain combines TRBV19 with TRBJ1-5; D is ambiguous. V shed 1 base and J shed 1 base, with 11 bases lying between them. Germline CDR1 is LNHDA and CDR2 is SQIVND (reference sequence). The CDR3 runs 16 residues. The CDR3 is CASSIGETKSNQPQHF. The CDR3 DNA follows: TGTGCCAGTAGTATAGGCGAGACTAAAAGCAATCAGCCCCAGCATTTT.

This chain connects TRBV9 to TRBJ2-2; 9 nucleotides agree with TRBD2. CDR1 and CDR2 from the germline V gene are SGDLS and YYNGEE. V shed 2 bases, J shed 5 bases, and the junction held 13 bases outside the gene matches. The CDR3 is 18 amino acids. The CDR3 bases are TGTGCCAGCAGCGTGGCTTATGGGGAGCGGGAGGATACCGGGGAGCTGTTTTTT. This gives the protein CASSVAYGEREDTGELFF.

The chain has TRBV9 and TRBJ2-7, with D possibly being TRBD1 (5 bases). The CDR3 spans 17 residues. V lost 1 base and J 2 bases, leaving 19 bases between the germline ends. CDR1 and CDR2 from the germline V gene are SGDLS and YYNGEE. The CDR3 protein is CASSVSRQGPRTYEQYF. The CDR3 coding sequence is TGTGCCAGCAGCGTAAGTCGGCAGGGCCCCCGAACCTACGAGCAGTACTTC. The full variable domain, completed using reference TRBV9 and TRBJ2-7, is DSGVTQTPKHLITATGQRVTLRCSPRSGDLSVYWYQQSLDQGLQFLIQYYNGEERAKGNILERFSAQQFPDLHSELNLSSLELGDSALYFCASSVSRQGPRTYEQYFGPGTRLTVT.

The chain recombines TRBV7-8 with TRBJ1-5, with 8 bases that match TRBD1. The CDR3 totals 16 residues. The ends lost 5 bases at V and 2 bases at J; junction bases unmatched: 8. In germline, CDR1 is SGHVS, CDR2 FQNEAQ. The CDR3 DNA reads TGTGCCAGCAGCAAGGACAGGGTTGGTGGCAATCAGCCCCAGCATTTT. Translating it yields CASSKDRVGGNQPQHF.

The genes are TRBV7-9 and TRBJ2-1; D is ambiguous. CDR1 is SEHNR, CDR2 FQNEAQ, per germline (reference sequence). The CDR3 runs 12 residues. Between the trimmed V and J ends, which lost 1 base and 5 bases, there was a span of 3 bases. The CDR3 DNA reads TGTGCCAGCAGCTTAGTAGACAATGAGCAGTTCTTC. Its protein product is CASSLVDNEQFF.

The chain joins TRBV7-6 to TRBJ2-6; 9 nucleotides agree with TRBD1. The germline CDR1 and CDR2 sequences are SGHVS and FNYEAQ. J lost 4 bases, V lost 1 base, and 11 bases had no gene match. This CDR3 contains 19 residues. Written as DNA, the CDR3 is TGTGCCAGCAGCTTAGGGCGAGGACAGGGGTCCTCCGGGGCCAACGTCCTGACTTTC. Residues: CASSLGRGQGSSGANVLTF.

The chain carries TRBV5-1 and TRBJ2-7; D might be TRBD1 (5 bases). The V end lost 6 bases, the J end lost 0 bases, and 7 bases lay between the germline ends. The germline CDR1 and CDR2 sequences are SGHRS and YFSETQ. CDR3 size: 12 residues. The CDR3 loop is CASTDSSYEQYF. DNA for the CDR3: TGCGCCAGCACAGACAGCTCCTACGAGCAGTACTTC.

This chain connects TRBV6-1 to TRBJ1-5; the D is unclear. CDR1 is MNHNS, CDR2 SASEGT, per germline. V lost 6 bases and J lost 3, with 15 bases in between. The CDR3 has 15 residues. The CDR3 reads CASRFPGPTNQPQHF. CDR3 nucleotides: TGTGCCAGCAGATTCCCAGGTCCGACCAATCAGCCCCAGCATTTT.

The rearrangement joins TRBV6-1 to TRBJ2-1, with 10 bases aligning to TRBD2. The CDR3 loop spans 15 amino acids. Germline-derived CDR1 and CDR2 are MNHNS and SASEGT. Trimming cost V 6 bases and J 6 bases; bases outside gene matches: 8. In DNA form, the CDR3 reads TGTGCCAGCAGCAAGCGAGCGGGAGGGCCCAATGAGCAGTTCTTC. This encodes CASSKRAGGPNEQFF.

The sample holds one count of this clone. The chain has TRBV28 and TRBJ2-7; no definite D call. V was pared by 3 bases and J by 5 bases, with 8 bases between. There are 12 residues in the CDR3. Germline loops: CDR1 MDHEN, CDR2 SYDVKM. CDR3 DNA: TGTGCCAGCAGTTTGGATGGGCACGAGCAGTACTTC. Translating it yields CASSLDGHEQYF.

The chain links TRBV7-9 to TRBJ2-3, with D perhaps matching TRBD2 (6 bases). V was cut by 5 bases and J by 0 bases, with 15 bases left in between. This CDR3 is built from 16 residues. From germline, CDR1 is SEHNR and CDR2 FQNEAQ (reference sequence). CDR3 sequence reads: CASSHLAWGSTDTQYF. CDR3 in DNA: TGTGCCAGCAGCCACCTAGCGTGGGGGAGCACAGATACGCAGTATTTT.